Below are 26 T cell receptor beta chains sequenced from a single sample in a study of cytotoxic CD8 clonotypes in ibrutinib-treated CLL. Using immunoSEQ multiplex PCR, the repertoire was profiled, and TCRdb retains in-frame clones only, with some absent. Of roughly 150,000 clones in the sample, around 84% are singletons; the top ten hold about 2%. The material sequenced was PBMCs, taken after 12 months of ibrutinib treatment. The receptors were sampled from a human donor with chronic lymphocytic leukemia.

This clone was counted a few times. The genes are TRBV7-9 and TRBJ2-7; D perhaps matches TRBD1 (6 bases). The V end lost 3 bases, the J end lost 4 bases, and 13 bases lay between the germline ends. CDR3 length: 14 amino acids. Germline V gene sequence: CDR1 SEHNR, CDR2 FQNEAQ (reference sequence). The CDR3 protein is CASSFLLQGYEQYF. In nucleotides, the CDR3 is TGTGCCAGCAGCTTTCTACTCCAGGGGTACGAGCAGTACTTC.

The V and J genes are TRBV5-1 and TRBJ2-2; possible D gene TRBD2, 7 bases. Trimming took off 7 bases at V and 0 bases at J, with 16 bases between the two ends. The CDR3 consists of 16 residues. Germline CDR1 and CDR2: SGHRS and YFSETQ. The CDR3 sequence is CASRRGAGANTGELFF. CDR3 in DNA: TGCGCCAGCCGCCGGGGGGCGGGCGCGAACACCGGGGAGCTGTTTTTT.

The V call is TRBV18, the J call TRBJ2-7, with 11 nucleotides matching TRBD2. Germline V CDR1 and CDR2: KGHSH, LQKENI. Trimming cost V 3 bases and J 0 bases; bases outside gene matches: 1. The CDR3 is 15 amino acids. DNA for the CDR3: TGTGCCAGCTCACCGGGACTAGCGGCCTCCTACGAGCAGTACTTC. The encoded protein is CASSPGLAASYEQYF. Based on the CDR3 plus reference TRBV18 and TRBJ2-7, the full variable domain is NAGVMQNPRHLVRRRGQEARLRCSPMKGHSHVYWYRQLPEEGLKFMVYLQKENIIDESGMPKERFSAEFPKEGPSILRIQQVVRGDSAAYFCASSPGLAASYEQYFGPGTRLTVT.

The chain joins TRBV5-1 to TRBJ2-7; perhaps TRBD2 as D (6 bases). Germline V gives CDR1 SGHRS, CDR2 YFSETQ. Trimming took off 4 bases at V and 2 bases at J, with 16 bases between the two ends. The CDR3 is 15 amino acids. CDR3: CASSPNTGRTYEQYF. The CDR3 coding sequence is TGCGCCAGCAGCCCCAATACGGGGAGGACCTACGAGCAGTACTTC.

This chain uses TRBV11-2 with TRBJ1-1, with a tentative D call TRBD1 (6 bases). The CDR3 sequence is 14 residues long. Germline CDR1 and CDR2: SGHAT and FQNNGV. V was pared by 4 bases and J by 6 bases, with 15 bases between. The CDR3 nucleotides read TGTGCCAGCAGCTCCGCGGGGGGCCAGTCTGAAGCTTTCTTT. The encoded protein is CASSSAGGQSEAFF.

The sample holds one count of this clone. This rearrangement joins TRBV18 to TRBJ1-3, with TRBD1 as a possible D gene (5 bases). The CDR3 extends over 15 amino acids. Trimming took 2 bases from V and 4 from J, leaving 12 bases between them. CDR1 is KGHSH and CDR2 is LQKENI in the germline V gene. The CDR3: CASSPGASVGNTIYF. In nucleotides, the CDR3 is TGTGCCAGCTCACCAGGGGCTTCGGTCGGAAACACCATATATTTT.

The V gene is TRBV6-5, the J gene TRBJ2-7; D could derive from TRBD1 or TRBD2 (5 bases each). This CDR3 is built from 15 residues. The germline V gene encodes CDR1 MNHEY and CDR2 SVGAGI. Trimming removed 4 bases at V and 0 bases at J, with 13 bases between. This CDR3 is CASSSPGRSSYEQYF. The CDR3 bases are TGTGCCAGCAGTTCCCCGGGACGAAGCTCCTACGAGCAGTACTTC.

CDR3 sequence (DNA): TGTGCCAGCAGCGGGACGGGACAGGGGGCGAGCGGCTACACCTTC. Translated, it gives CASSGTGQGASGYTF. The V gene is TRBV9, the J gene TRBJ1-2; 12 bases agree with TRBD1. Germline values: CDR1 SGDLS, CDR2 YYNGEE. The J segment lost 8 bases and the V segment lost 3 bases, leaving 8 bases of the junction unmatched. The CDR3 runs 15 residues.

This clone came up once. The V call is TRBV5-1, the J call TRBJ2-7; D possibly uses TRBD1 or TRBD2 (5 bases each). Germline CDR1 is SGHRS and CDR2 is YFSETQ. Trimming took 3 bases from V and 7 from J, leaving 20 bases between them. The CDR3 is 15 residues long. CDR3 region: CASSWDGEQLGEQYF. As DNA, the CDR3 is TGCGCCAGCAGCTGGGACGGCGAGCAATTGGGGGAGCAGTACTTC.

The rearrangement joins TRBV7-9 to TRBJ2-5, with 7 bases aligning to TRBD2. This CDR3 is built from 13 residues. Unmatched junction bases numbered 6, after V lost 8 bases and J lost 3 bases. CDR1 and CDR2 (germline): SEHNR, FQNEAQ (reference sequence). The CDR3 nucleotides read TGTGCCAGCGGCGGGAGACTAGAAGAGACCCAGTACTTC. Its translation: CASGGRLEETQYF.

This chain uses TRBV10-3 with TRBJ2-3; D is unresolved. The germline V and J ends were trimmed by 6 bases and 2 bases, with 12 bases remaining between them. Germline V gene data show CDR1 as ENHRY and CDR2 as SYGVKD. The CDR3 runs 14 residues. CDR3 nucleotide sequence: TGTGCCATCAGGCGTGCGGACCCCACAGATACGCAGTATTTT. Translated: CAIRRADPTDTQYF.

The rearrangement joins TRBV6-6 to TRBJ2-7; a weak D match, TRBD2 (6 bases). Per germline, CDR1 MNHNY and CDR2 SVGAGI (reference sequence). This CDR3 is 14 amino acids long. V dropped 7 bases and J dropped 3 bases, with 16 bases sitting between them. The CDR3 DNA is TGTGCCAGCATCGCGGGGTTGGGATTCTACGAGCAGTACTTC. This gives the protein CASIAGLGFYEQYF.

This clone has only one observation. The J gene is TRBJ2-7, the V gene TRBV7-2, with D perhaps matching TRBD1 (6 bases). V was cut by 8 bases and J by 12 bases, with 23 bases left in between. The CDR3 runs 13 residues. Germline CDR1 and CDR2: SGHTA and FQGNSA. The CDR3 here is CASGESKRTAPYF. The DNA for the CDR3 is TGTGCCAGCGGGGAGTCTAAAAGGACAGCGCCGTACTTC. Full variable domain (remainder filled in from reference TRBV7-2 and TRBJ2-7): GAGVSQSPSNKVTEKGKDVELRCDPISGHTALYWYRQSLGQGLEFLIYFQGNSAPDKSGLPSDRFSAERTGGSVSTLTIQRTQQEDSAVYLCASGESKRTAPYFGPGTRLTVT.

The rearrangement joins TRBV12-5 to TRBJ1-2; 7 bases agree with TRBD1. The CDR3 has 11 residues. J lost 5 bases, V lost 8 bases, and 2 bases had no gene match. The V gene's germline CDR1 is LGHNT and CDR2 FRNRAP. The CDR3 nucleotides are TGTGCTAGTTCGACAGGGTATGGCTACACCTTC. Translating it yields CASSTGYGYTF.

The V and J genes are TRBV5-4 and TRBJ2-1; 8 bases map to TRBD2. In germline, CDR1 is SGHNT, CDR2 YYREEE (reference sequence). After removal of 7 bases from V and 0 bases from J, the junction contained 6 bases not matched to a gene. The CDR3 extends over 15 amino acids. CDR3 region: CASSLSGSSYNEQFF. The CDR3 DNA sequence: TGTGCCAGCTCTTTGAGCGGGAGCTCCTACAATGAGCAGTTCTTC. The entire variable domain, with the rest obtained from reference TRBV5-4 and TRBJ2-1, is as follows: ETGVTQSPTHLIKTRGQQVTLRCSSQSGHNTVSWYQQALGQGPQFIFQYYREEENGRGNFPPRFSGLQFPNYSSELNVNALELDDSALYLCASSLSGSSYNEQFFGPGTRLTVL.

This chain's CDR3 is CASSYGTDNYGYTF. The CDR3 DNA reads as TGTGCCAGCAGTTACGGGACAGATAACTATGGCTACACCTTC. The genes are TRBV6-5 and TRBJ1-2; 7 positions match TRBD1. The CDR3 runs 14 residues. Germline V gives CDR1 MNHEY, CDR2 SVGAGI. The J segment lost 1 base and the V segment lost 2 bases, leaving 1 base of the junction unmatched.

J is TRBJ2-2 and V is TRBV5-6; TRBD2 is a possible D gene (6 bases). Trimming pared 5 bases from V and 6 bases from J, leaving 11 bases between. The CDR3 runs 13 residues. Germline V gene data show CDR1 as SGHDT and CDR2 as YYEEEE. This CDR3 reads CASSLWGAGELFF. CDR3 in DNA: TGTGCCAGCAGTTTATGGGGGGCCGGGGAGCTGTTTTTT.

The rearrangement joins TRBV5-1 to TRBJ2-3; TRBD2 matches 13 bases. The CDR3 consists of 16 residues. The junction had 3 bases not matched to a gene; V was cut back by 4 bases and J by 1 base. In germline, CDR1 is SGHRS, CDR2 YFSETQ. This CDR3 is CASSPGLAGRTDTQYF. DNA for the CDR3: TGCGCCAGCAGCCCGGGACTAGCGGGGCGCACAGATACGCAGTATTTT.

V is TRBV19 and J is TRBJ1-2; D gene unclear. Germline loops: CDR1 LNHDA, CDR2 SQIVND (reference sequence). V was trimmed by 7 bases and J by 8 bases, leaving 20 bases between them. The CDR3 is 14 residues long. CDR3 residues: CASTPSGRRRGYTF. For the CDR3, the DNA is TGTGCCAGTACCCCATCAGGCCGCCGGCGGGGCTACACCTTC.

This chain uses TRBV6-5 with TRBJ2-2; TRBD1 agrees at 9 bases. Trimming took 7 bases from V and 8 from J; bases not matched to a gene: 5. The germline V gene has CDR1 MNHEY and CDR2 SVGAGI. This CDR3 comprises 13 residues. The CDR3 bases are TGTGCCAGCACTGACAGGGGGGGAGGGGAGCTGTTTTTT. Its translation is CASTDRGGGELFF.

The chain combines TRBV14 with TRBJ2-1; D is ambiguous. The CDR3 spans 13 residues. Trimming shortened V by 2 bases and J by 10 bases, and 12 bases separated the two germline ends. Germline V CDR1 and CDR2: SGHDN, FVKESK. CDR3 nucleotides: TGTGCCAGCAGCCAATCGACGGGTAGGGAGCAGTTCTTC. The encoded protein is CASSQSTGREQFF.

The rearrangement uses TRBV11-2 and TRBJ2-2; D gene unclear. Trimming took 0 bases from V and 4 from J, leaving 3 bases between them. This CDR3 comprises 13 residues. Germline loops: CDR1 SGHAT, CDR2 FQNNGV. CDR3 sequence reads: CASSLEITGELFF. The CDR3 DNA reads as TGTGCCAGCAGCTTAGAGATCACCGGGGAGCTGTTTTTT.

In DNA, the CDR3 is TGTGCCAGCTCGCTCGGCGACACGTCGGGTGGCTACACCTTC. Translation gives CASSLGDTSGGYTF. The chain is built from TRBV28 and TRBJ1-2; D gene ambiguous. V lost 8 bases, J lost 7 bases, and 20 bases lay in between. The CDR3 contains 14 residues. CDR1 is MDHEN and CDR2 is SYDVKM in the germline V gene.

This clone occurred a few times. The V gene is TRBV27, the J gene TRBJ2-2; D is undetermined. Per germline, CDR1 MNHEY and CDR2 SMNVEV (reference sequence). V lost 3 bases and J lost 2, with 10 bases in between. This CDR3 region has 15 residues. The CDR3 DNA follows: TGTGCCAGCAGTTTCAACGGAATCAACACCGGGGAGCTGTTTTTT. Protein sequence: CASSFNGINTGELFF.

This chain joins TRBV5-1 and TRBJ2-1; a possible D gene is TRBD2 (6 bases). Per the germline V gene, CDR1 is SGHRS and CDR2 is YFSETQ. V lost 1 base and J lost 1, with 12 bases in between. There are 16 residues in the CDR3. DNA of the CDR3: TGCGCCAGCAGCTTGAGATGGCGGGGTTCCTACAATGAGCAGTTCTTC. It is translated as CASSLRWRGSYNEQFF.

The chain has TRBV7-2 and TRBJ1-2; D gene uncertain. The CDR3 loop spans 14 amino acids. Deletions cut 1 base from V and 7 bases from J, with 13 bases between. In germline, CDR1 is SGHTA, CDR2 FQGNSA. CDR3: CASSLVSQRVGYTF. In DNA form, the CDR3 reads TGTGCCAGCAGCTTAGTTAGTCAGAGGGTTGGCTACACCTTC.